The 16 T cell receptor beta chains below were found in one sample sequenced in a study of blood T cells in healthy people across ages. A sample-barcoded 5' primer and a J-beta primer mix were used in a second PCR of roughly 7 to 11 cycles. TCRdb analysed the 5' RACE reads with MiXCR anew, one entry per CDR3 protein. Here the sample spans about 1.7 million distinct CDR3 sequences, 28% being singletons. The material sequenced was blood. The origin of the receptors is a woman in her thirties in good health.

This chain links TRBV12-3 or TRBV12-4 with TRBJ1-5, with D perhaps matching TRBD1 (5 bases). V lost 4 bases, J lost 11 bases, and 9 bases lay in between. The CDR3 covers 11 residues. Written as DNA, the CDR3 is TGTGCCAGCAGTTCCTCAGGGACCCAGCATTTT. It translates to CASSSSGTQHF.

This clonotype was counted at least ten times. This rearrangement joins TRBV25-1 to TRBJ2-7, with a tentative D call TRBD2 (5 bases). Trimming shortened V by 6 bases and J by 4 bases, and 10 bases separated the two germline ends. CDR3 length: 12 amino acids. Germline V lookup: CDR1 MGHDK, CDR2 SYGVNS. CDR3 coding DNA: TGTGCCAGCAGCACTCGGGGATACGAGCAGTACTTC. This encodes CASSTRGYEQYF.

The chain couples TRBV10-3 to TRBJ2-1; TRBD2 matches at 8 bases. This CDR3 contains 17 residues. Germline assignment: CDR1 ENHRY and CDR2 SYGVKD. With V trimmed by 0 bases and J by 5 bases, 9 bases remained unmatched. The CDR3 DNA reads as TGTGCCATCAGTGAGTCACAGTTCGGGGGGGCCAACAATGAGCAGTTCTTC. Translating it yields CAISESQFGGANNEQFF.

This clonotype came up a few times. The chain uses TRBV9 and TRBJ2-1, with 9 nucleotides matching TRBD2. V trimming: 2 bases; J trimming: 3 bases; junction bases outside the gene matches: 9. CDR1 is SGDLS and CDR2 is YYNGEE in the germline V gene. The CDR3 has 17 residues. DNA of the CDR3: TGTGCCAGCAGCGTCGGCCCACTAGCGGGCGGCTACAATGAGCAGTTCTTC. Translation: CASSVGPLAGGYNEQFF.

The table lists this clonotype with a count of one. V is TRBV20-1 and J is TRBJ1-5; no clear D. The CDR3 is 12 residues long. Trimming removed 2 bases at V and 4 bases at J, with 6 bases between. CDR1 is DFQATT, CDR2 SNEGSKA, per germline (reference sequence). Here the CDR3 DNA reads TGCAGTGCTAGATTTGGGAATCAGCCCCAGCATTTT. It yields the protein CSARFGNQPQHF.

This clonotype was recorded a few times. The chain employs TRBV20-1 and TRBJ2-1; the D is unclear. The CDR3 consists of 11 residues. CDR1 and CDR2 from the germline V gene are DFQATT and SNEGSKA (reference sequence). V gave up 5 bases and J gave up 12 bases, with 14 bases separating them. The CDR3 DNA reads TGCAGTGCTCTCAGACCCCCTGGGCAGTTCTTC. Translating it yields CSALRPPGQFF.

Ten or more counts support this clonotype. The V gene is TRBV7-8, the J gene TRBJ2-7; perhaps TRBD2 as D (6 bases). The V gene lost 6 bases and the J gene lost 3 bases, with 18 bases spanning the gap. Looked up from germline, CDR1 is SGHVS and CDR2 is FQNEAQ. The CDR3 contains 15 residues. For the CDR3, the DNA is TGTGCCAGCAGGAATACTAGCCTGGGAGTCTACGAGCAGTACTTC. Encoded protein: CASRNTSLGVYEQYF. The whole variable domain, filled in from reference TRBV7-8 and TRBJ2-7, reads GAGVSQSPRYKVAKRGQDVALRCDPISGHVSLFWYQQALGQGPEFLTYFQNEAQLDKSGLPSDRFFAERPEGSVSTLKIQRTQQEDSAVYLCASRNTSLGVYEQYFGPGTRLTVT.

J is TRBJ2-7 and V is TRBV5-1; 9 bases align to TRBD2. The CDR3 runs 17 residues. Germline trimming cut 4 bases from V and 6 bases from J; bases unmatched to any gene: 17. CDR1 and CDR2 (germline): SGHRS, YFSETQ. The CDR3 DNA is TGCGCCAGCAGCCTAATCTCCTTAGCGGGGGCCCTAGGCGAGCAGTACTTC. Its translation: CASSLISLAGALGEQYF.

Points on this clonotype: At one of its ends the junction is not consistent with the germline gene, which may arise from a read error. The rearrangement links TRBV5-1 to TRBJ1-5; D is unclear. This CDR3 region has 15 residues. From germline, CDR1 is SGHRS and CDR2 YFSETQ. The CDR3 DNA is TGCGCCAGCAGCTTGGACGGCGGTAGCAATCAGCCCCGGCATTTT. Amino acids: CASSLDGGSNQPRHF.

This clonotype was observed many times. The chain combines TRBV4-3 with TRBJ2-7, with TRBD2 matching over 7 bases. Germline V lookup: CDR1 LGHNA, CDR2 YSLEER. The CDR3 loop spans 12 amino acids. The ends lost 9 bases at V and 2 bases at J; junction bases unmatched: 4. CDR3 coding DNA: TGCGCCAGAGAGGCGGGGGCCTACGAGCAGTACTTC. Translated: CAREAGAYEQYF.

DNA of the CDR3: TGTGCCACCAGTGATGGACCAGGGGAGCAGTACTTC. This encodes CATSDGPGEQYF. This sequence joins TRBV24-1 and TRBJ2-7; the D gene is possibly TRBD1 (5 bases). The CDR3 loop spans 12 amino acids. V lost 3 bases and J lost 7, with 9 bases in between. The germline V gene encodes CDR1 KGHDR and CDR2 SFDVKD.

In its sample, this clonotype was seen many times. The CDR3 region has the DNA TGTGCCACCCTACCGGGACTAGCAACAGATACGCAGTATTTT. Protein product: CATLPGLATDTQYF. This sequence joins TRBV6-5 and TRBJ2-3, with TRBD2 identical over 9 bases. Germline V gene data show CDR1 as MNHEY and CDR2 as SVGAGI. This CDR3 region has 14 residues. The V and J ends lost 10 bases and 3 bases, in that order; junction bases with no gene match: 8.

The chain employs TRBV3-1 and TRBJ1-1; the match to TRBD1 covers 9 bases. V lost 2 bases and J lost 1; bases outside the gene matches: 2. CDR1 LGHDT and CDR2 YNNKEL come from the germline V gene (reference sequence). CDR3 size: 15 residues. The CDR3 here is CASSQWDRANTEAFF. CDR3 nucleotides: TGTGCCAGCAGCCAATGGGACAGGGCGAACACTGAAGCTTTCTTT.

The chain links TRBV10-3 to TRBJ2-3, with a tentative D call TRBD2 (5 bases). The CDR3 runs to 14 residues. V was clipped by 8 bases and J by 2 bases, with 14 bases between them. Germline CDR1 ENHRY, CDR2 SYGVKD. In DNA form, the CDR3 reads TGTGCCATCCAGAAGACGGAGGTCACAGATACGCAGTATTTT. Translated: CAIQKTEVTDTQYF.

About this clonotype: This clone may be a read error of a much larger clone one base away. This chain uses TRBV24-1 with TRBJ2-5; perhaps TRBD1 as D (6 bases). The CDR3 is 13 residues long. CDR1 and CDR2 from the germline V gene are KGHDR and SFDVKD. The CDR3 DNA is TGTGCCACCAGCCAGGGGAGCGAAGAGACCCGGTACTTC. Encoded protein: CATSQGSEETRYF.

This clonotype appeared many times. The rearrangement joins TRBV9 to TRBJ2-6; no firm D call. Germline CDR1 and CDR2: SGDLS and YYNGEE. Trimming took 4 bases from V and 2 from J, leaving 4 bases between them. The CDR3 is 13 residues long. CDR3 loop: CASSSTGANVLTF. The DNA for the CDR3 is TGTGCCAGCAGCTCGACTGGGGCCAACGTCCTGACTTTC. Full variable domain (missing parts from reference TRBV9 and TRBJ2-6): DSGVTQTPKHLITATGQRVTLRCSPRSGDLSVYWYQQSLDQGLQFLIQYYNGEERAKGNILERFSAQQFPDLHSELNLSSLELGDSALYFCASSSTGANVLTFGAGSRLTVL.